This T cell receptor beta chain was sequenced in a study of shared clonotypes between healthy human individuals. Turning to the study itself: Donors, aged 18 to 49, were two women and three men.

Regarding the study as a whole: The low donor count limited represented genetic and exposure-history diversity.

About this clone itself: Its antigen is currently unknown.

Deep was the level at which the assay was run. Per the original methods: ImmunoSEQ yielded junction-only sequences lacking quality scores, so filtering differed. Profiling relied on immunoSEQ multiplex PCR, and the TCRdb table lists in-frame clones only, not all of them. V and J calls and clone size are copied from that table; D and trimming were computed from the DNA. This table has hundreds of thousands of clones, roughly 70% appearing once. J gave up 9 bases and V 8 bases, and 15 bases lay outside the gene matches. CDR1 and CDR2 from the germline V gene are SGHVS and FQNEAQ. CDR3 length equals 15 residues.

The clonotype was recovered from a woman aged 30 to 39 in good health. Source material: memory CD4+ T cells sorted from blood. The sample's subset: CD45RA-negative fraction. V gene TRBV7-8 combines with J gene TRBJ2-1, with 8 bases that match TRBD2. CDR3: CASDSYREGGREQFF. The DNA of the CDR3 is TGTGCCAGCGATTCCTATCGGGAGGGCGGGCGTGAGCAGTTCTTC.